This T cell receptor (beta chain) was retrieved from a study of T cell changes during pregnancy in multiple sclerosis (dated by TCRdb to between 2017 and 2020). Study-level background: In women with multiple sclerosis, the researchers looked at how the T cell repertoire shifted as pregnancy progressed.

This clone was observed a few times. It has no known antigen specificity. One base away there is no much larger clone; base qualities are not given. V is pruned by 7 bases and J by 7 bases, leaving 4 bases of the junction without a gene match. The CDR3 measures 12 amino acids from cysteine to phenylalanine. Only the CDR3 region is kept as DNA, spanning 36 bases read in frame from base 1. Taken from the germline V gene (reference sequence), the CDR1 and CDR2 loops are LNHDA and SQIVND. Library method: the immunoSEQ multiplex PCR assay. The table comes from immuneACCESS by way of TCRdb, which keeps in-frame sequences with V and J called. Part of the clones is missing from these tables; in studies checked, under half for an unresolved V gene and the rest for unknown reasons. Counted in this sample were roughly 60,000 clones; about 90% of them appeared once. The ten most abundant clones make up 0.6% to 0.9% of the sample.

The TCR originated in a female donor with multiple sclerosis, enrolled in a pregnancy study. The chain employs TRBV19 and TRBJ1-2; 9 nucleotides in the junction match TRBD1. The sequenced sample was CD4+ T cells from peripheral blood mononuclear cells, obtained in the first trimester of pregnancy. The CDR3 region: CASKGQGLGYTF. Read as DNA, the sequence is TGTGCCAGTAAGGGACAGGGTCTTGGCTACACCTTC.